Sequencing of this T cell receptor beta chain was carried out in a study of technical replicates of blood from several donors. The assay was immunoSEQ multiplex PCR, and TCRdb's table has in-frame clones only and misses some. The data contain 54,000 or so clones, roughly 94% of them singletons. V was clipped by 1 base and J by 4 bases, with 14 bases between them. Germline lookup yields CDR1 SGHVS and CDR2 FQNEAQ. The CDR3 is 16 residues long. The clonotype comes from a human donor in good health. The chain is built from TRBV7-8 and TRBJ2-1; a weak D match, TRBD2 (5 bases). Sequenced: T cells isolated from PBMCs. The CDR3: CASSLGPGWPYNEQFF. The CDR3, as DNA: TGTGCCAGCAGCTTAGGTCCGGGATGGCCATACAATGAGCAGTTCTTC.